This T cell receptor (beta chain) is from a study of CD8 T cells in ankylosing spondylitis. Findings and limits, study-wide: What seemed typical of ankylosing spondylitis blood was a TCR beta motif built from 7 or 8 highly homologous variants.

As to this clonotype: Its antigen is not known.

Making the TCR beta libraries involved quantitative 5'-RACE with molecular barcodes. TCRdb used MiXCR to reprocess the 5' RACE reads, holding one entry per CDR3 protein. There are more than 600,000 distinct CDR3 sequences in the sample; around 20% occur only once, and about 20% lies in the top ten. The germline V gene has CDR1 SNHLY and CDR2 FYNNEI. V shed 9 bases, J shed 6 bases, and the junction held 11 bases outside the gene matches. This CDR3 is 13 amino acids long. Sequenced sample: blood, either unsorted or a sorted T cell fraction (not recorded which). The receptor comes from a male donor with ankylosing spondylitis. The chain recombines TRBV2 with TRBJ2-7, with 7 positions matching TRBD1. CDR3 sequence: CASNPDRASEQYF. DNA of the CDR3: TGTGCCAGTAACCCCGACAGGGCGTCCGAGCAGTACTTC.